The clone carrying this T cell receptor (beta chain) was detected ten times or more. Trimming stripped 8 bases from V and 0 bases from J, with 11 bases between. Looked up from germline, CDR1 is WSHSY and CDR2 is SAAADI. This CDR3 is 15 amino acids long. This record belongs to a study of early T cells in non-severe SARS-CoV-2 infection. A single record per CDR3 protein comes from TCRdb applying MiXCR to the 5' RACE reads. The table lists about 83,000 distinct CDR3 sequences, around 15% of them singletons. The chain has TRBV10-2 and TRBJ2-6; the D is unclear. Specimen: whole blood. This TCR came from an adult who was a healthcare worker with PCR-confirmed SARS-CoV-2 infection or an uninfected control (not recorded which). CDR3 sequence (DNA): TGCGCCAGCCGAGACGCTCCCTCTGGGGCCAACGTCCTGACTTTC. Translated, it gives CASRDAPSGANVLTF.